This TCR beta chain is from a study of Ad26.COV2.S vaccination and SARS-CoV-2 variants (dated by TCRdb to 2020 to 2023). For the wider study: Donors in the vaccine arm were drawn from COV1001, a multicentre, randomized, double-blind, placebo-controlled phase I-IIa trial testing Ad26.COV2.S in healthy adults. Trial participants were randomized into five groups of five: low-dose or high-dose Ad26.COV2.S given once or twice, or placebo on both occasions. Throughout the experiments and outcome assessment, investigators stayed blinded to trial group allocation. Ad26.COV2.S was administered intramuscularly at 5 x 10^10 or 1 x 10^11 viral particles, either as a single shot or as two shots given 56 days apart. Sequencing of the TCRbeta repertoire served to evaluate the specificity and breadth of SARS-CoV-2-reactive T cell receptors following Ad26.COV2.S vaccination. The TCR-sequenced set comprised about 32 samples: approximately 19 Ad26.COV2.S vaccine recipients, 5 placebo recipients and 8 SARS-CoV-2 convalescent individuals.

A word on this clone: Its antigen is not yet known. Per-base qualities were not stored, and no clone one base away is much larger.

Beyond this particular receptor, the publication reports: Comparing responses between vaccine doses or regimens was not something the study was powered to do. It was noted by the authors that total T cell responses may have been underestimated by the TCR breadth and depth analyses. After vaccination, spike-specific CD8+ and CD4+ T cell responses were reported to show substantial breadth. Compared with placebo recipients, Ad26.COV2.S recipients showed higher spike-specific TCR breadth (P = 0.0014). Non-spike TCR breadth was comparable between vaccine and placebo recipients, consistent with the vaccine containing only spike.

A distance of 3 bases separates the germline ends of V and J, which lose 6 bases and 3 bases respectively. The CDR3 numbers 11 residues from cysteine through phenylalanine. The read is trimmed to its CDR3 DNA, 33 bases read in frame from base 1. This sample's treatment or condition label indicates: 15 to 20 received Ad26.COV2.S at low or high dose, single or two shots; several received placebo; per-sample allocation not given. For vaccine and placebo recipients, repertoires were sequenced using samples collected on day 63 after the first injection. Cohort 1b enrolled 20 to 30 adults aged 18-55 years at a single site in Boston, USA, between 29 July and 7 August 2020. Ad26.COV2.S was a replication-incompetent adenovirus type 26 vector that expressed a prefusion-stabilized SARS-CoV-2 spike protein derived from the original Wuhan strain. TCRbeta CDR3 regions were sequenced with the immunoSEQ Assay. After extraction, genomic DNA underwent amplification by bias-controlled multiplex PCR, followed by high-throughput sequencing. In the original analysis: Collapsing and filtering of sequences were performed to quantify the absolute abundance of each unique TCRbeta CDR3 region. T cell fraction was estimated by normalization of TCRbeta template counts to usable DNA, with usable DNA being measured through amplification of reference genes present in all nucleated cells. Repertoire TCRs were annotated as SARS-CoV-2-specific when V gene, CDR3 amino acid sequence and J gene were exactly matched to a known reactive TCR set. The reference SARS-CoV-2 TCR set was obtained from MIRA and was filtered for enrichment in COVID-19-positive ImmuneCODE repertoires, whereby public or cross-reactive TCRs were removed. Using the MIRA antigens, annotated TCRs were further analysed by specific ORF or by position within an ORF. Breadth was defined as the number of annotated unique rearrangements divided by the total number of unique productive rearrangements, and depth was defined as the summed frequency of the annotated unique rearrangements. TCR breadth was compared between groups using two-sided Wilcoxon rank-sum tests. TCRdb holds this immuneACCESS table with in-frame rearrangements only. Some clones are missing; in checked studies, unresolved V genes explain under half, and the rest has no known cause. V and J calls and clone size are given by that table; D and trimming were obtained from the DNA. The table for this sample lists more than 300,000 clones; around 85% of them were counted only once. The ten biggest clones cover 2% to 2.5% of the sample.

Sample: peripheral blood, taken in a trial of Ad26.COV2.S vaccine versus placebo. The source of this sequence is a person between 18 and 65 years old who received the Ad26.COV2.S COVID-19 vaccine or a placebo. The sequence joins TRBV12-3 or TRBV12-4 to TRBJ2-1; no confident D gene assignment can be made. CDR3 loop: CASRYYNEQFF. Read as DNA, the sequence is TGTGCCAGCAGATACTACAATGAGCAGTTCTTC.